Listed here are 2 T cell receptor beta chains from one sample, sequenced in a study of shared clonotypes between healthy human individuals (dated by TCRdb to the early 2020s). Libraries came from the immunoSEQ multiplex PCR assay. Not all clones reach the TCRdb copy of this immuneACCESS table, which keeps in-frame sequences only. Checked studies attribute under half of the gap to unresolved V genes and leave the rest unexplained. This sample lists over 750,000 clones; about 96% were detected once. The ten largest make up roughly 0.23% of the sample. CD8 naive samples consisted of CD45RO-negative cells that were positively selected for CCR7, yielding a CD45RA+CCR7+ population without TemRA cells. The sequenced sample consisted of naive CD8+ T cells sorted from blood. This specimen's cell subset or site label, interpreted: CD45RA+CCR7+. These receptors all come from a man in his thirties or forties in good health.

This sequence joins TRBV4-3 and TRBJ2-3; D is possibly TRBD2 (5 bases). The CDR3 contains 16 residues. Germline loops: CDR1 LGHNA, CDR2 YSLEER. Between the trimmed V and J ends, which lost 1 base and 9 bases, there was a span of 20 bases. The CDR3 here is CASSQVGGSSAETQYF. The CDR3 nucleotides are TGCGCCAGCAGCCAAGTGGGCGGGTCATCCGCGGAGACGCAGTATTTT.

J is TRBJ2-1 and V is TRBV6-6, with no clear D. Trimming stripped 0 bases from V and 16 bases from J, with 13 bases between. This CDR3 is 12 amino acids long. In germline, CDR1 is MNHNY, CDR2 SVGAGI (reference sequence). The CDR3 is CASSYSRLVQFF. The CDR3 nucleotides are TGTGCCAGCAGTTACTCGAGGCTGGTGCAATTCTTC.